Sequencing of this TCR beta chain was carried out in a study of blood T cell repertoires in COVID-19. The repertoire was sequenced with immunoSEQ multiplex PCR; TCRdb's copy has only in-frame clones and lacks some. The repertoire holds 120,000 or so clones, around 80% seen once, with 6.2% in the top ten. CDR1 and CDR2 (germline): SGHAT, FQNNGV. The CDR3 totals 16 residues. Trimming stripped 4 bases from V and 3 bases from J, with 16 bases between. The sequence was obtained from a man in his 70s with acute or convalescent COVID-19. This chain uses TRBV11-2 with TRBJ2-1, with a possible D match to TRBD2 (5 bases). Sequenced material: peripheral blood. CDR3: CASSSTTERNYNEQFF. The CDR3 DNA sequence: TGTGCCAGCAGCTCCACGACTGAGCGGAACTACAATGAGCAGTTCTTC. Full variable domain (outside the CDR3, taken from reference TRBV11-2 and TRBJ2-1): EAGVAQSPRYKIIEKRQSVAFWCNPISGHATLYWYQQILGQGPKLLIQFQNNGVVDDSQLPKDRFSAERLKGVDSTLKIQPAKLEDSAVYLCASSSTTERNYNEQFFGPGTRLTVL.